This T cell receptor beta chain emerged from a study of cytotoxic CD8 clonotypes in ibrutinib-treated CLL. Study information: Partial responses numbered some 25 and complete responses 2; after a median around 68 months, roughly 15 stayed remitted and approximately twelve progressed. Overall study results and limits: Among the clonotypes, public ones were uncommon and contracted or held stable on treatment.

Turning to this clone: Its antigen is undetermined.

Germline loops: CDR1 SQVTM, CDR2 ANQGSEA. With 6 bases removed from V and 0 bases from J, the gap between germline ends came to 12 bases. The CDR3 is made up of 14 amino acids. The repertoire was sequenced with immunoSEQ multiplex PCR; TCRdb's copy has only in-frame clones and lacks some. The sample shows 200,000 to 250,000 clones, just over 70% of them seen only once. Sequenced material: PBMCs, taken after 12 months of ibrutinib treatment. The rearrangement uses TRBV29-1 and TRBJ1-3; D is unresolved. This TCR was sampled from a human donor with chronic lymphocytic leukemia. In nucleotides, the CDR3 is TGCAGCGTCTCGGGCCAAAGCTCTGGAAACACCATATATTTT. This codes for CSVSGQSSGNTIYF.